This TCR beta chain originates from a study of cytomegalovirus exposure and HLA in healthy donors. Overall study: As an earlier analysis found, about 179 million T cells yielded fewer than 130 million unique TCR beta sequences.

The PCR employed 60 Vbeta primers together with 13 Jbeta primers. Clones were read by immunoSEQ multiplex PCR, and TCRdb kept only the in-frame ones, dropping some. This sample has about 140,000 clones, with around 66% found just once. This clone was seen a few times. The CDR3 has 16 residues. V was cut by 0 bases and J by 3 bases, with 14 bases left in between. Germline V gene sequence: CDR1 SGHRS, CDR2 YFSETQ. This receptor was identified in a woman in her sixties in good health and CMV-seronegative. The chain joins TRBV5-1 to TRBJ2-3, with D possibly being TRBD1 (7 bases). The specimen was PBMCs. CDR3 nucleotide sequence: TGCGCCAGCAGCTTGGGCCCGACAGGGAGGACAGATACGCAGTATTTT. It encodes CASSLGPTGRTDTQYF.